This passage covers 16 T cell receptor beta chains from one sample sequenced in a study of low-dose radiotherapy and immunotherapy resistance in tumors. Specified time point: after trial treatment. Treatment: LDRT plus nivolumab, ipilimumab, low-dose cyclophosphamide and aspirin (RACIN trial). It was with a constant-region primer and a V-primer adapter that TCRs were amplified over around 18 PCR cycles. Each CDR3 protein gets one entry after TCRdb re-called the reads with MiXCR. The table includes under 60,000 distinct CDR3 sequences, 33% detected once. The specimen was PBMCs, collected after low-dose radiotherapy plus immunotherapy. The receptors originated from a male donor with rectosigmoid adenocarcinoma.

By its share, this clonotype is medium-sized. Here the CDR3 reads CASVYGNSYEQYF. CDR3 DNA sequence: TGTGCCAGCGTTTACGGCAATTCCTACGAGCAGTACTTC. The genes are TRBV28 and TRBJ2-7; no definite D call. The CDR3 has 13 amino acids. Trimming shortened V by 8 bases and J by 1 base, and 12 bases separated the two germline ends. Germline assignment: CDR1 MDHEN and CDR2 SYDVKM. Drawing the rest from reference TRBV28 and TRBJ2-7, the complete variable domain is DVKVTQSSRYLVKRTGEKVFLECVQDMDHENMFWYRQDPGLGLRLIYFSYDVKMKEKGDIPEGYSVSREKKERFSLILESASTNQTSMYLCASVYGNSYEQYFGPGTRLTVT.

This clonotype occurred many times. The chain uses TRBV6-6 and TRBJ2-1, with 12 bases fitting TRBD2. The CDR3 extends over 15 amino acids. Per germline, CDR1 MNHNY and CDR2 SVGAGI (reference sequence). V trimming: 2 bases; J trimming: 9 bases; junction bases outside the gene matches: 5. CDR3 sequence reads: CASSYGGLAGTEQFF. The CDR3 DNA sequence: TGTGCCAGCAGTTACGGAGGACTAGCGGGGACTGAGCAGTTCTTC.

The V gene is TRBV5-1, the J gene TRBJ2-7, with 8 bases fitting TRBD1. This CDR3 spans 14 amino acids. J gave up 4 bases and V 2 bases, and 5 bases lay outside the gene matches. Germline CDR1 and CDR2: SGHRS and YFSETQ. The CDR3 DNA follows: TGCGCCAGCAGCTTCACGGGACAGGAATACGAGCAGTACTTC. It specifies CASSFTGQEYEQYF.

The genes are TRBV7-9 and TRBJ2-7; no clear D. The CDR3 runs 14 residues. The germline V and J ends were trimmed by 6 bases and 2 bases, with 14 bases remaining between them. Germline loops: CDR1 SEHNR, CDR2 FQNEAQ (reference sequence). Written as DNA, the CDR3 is TGTGCCAGCAGACCCCTCTCCGTAACCTACGAGCAGTACTTC. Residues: CASRPLSVTYEQYF.

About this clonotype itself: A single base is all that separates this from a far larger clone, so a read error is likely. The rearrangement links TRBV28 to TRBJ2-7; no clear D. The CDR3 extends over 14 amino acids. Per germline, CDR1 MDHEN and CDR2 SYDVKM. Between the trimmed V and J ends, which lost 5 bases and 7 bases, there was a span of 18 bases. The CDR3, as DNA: TGTGCCAGCAGTCCACTAATCCGAACCGATGAGCAGTACTTC. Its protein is CASSPLIRTDEQYF.

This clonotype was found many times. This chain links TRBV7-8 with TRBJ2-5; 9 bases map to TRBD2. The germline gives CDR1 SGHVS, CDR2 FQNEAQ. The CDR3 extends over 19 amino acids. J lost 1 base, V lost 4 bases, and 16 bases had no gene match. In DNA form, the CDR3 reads TGTGCCAGCAGCTCACCCTTTAACGGGCTAGCGGGACTCCAAGAGACCCAGTACTTC. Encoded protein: CASSSPFNGLAGLQETQYF.

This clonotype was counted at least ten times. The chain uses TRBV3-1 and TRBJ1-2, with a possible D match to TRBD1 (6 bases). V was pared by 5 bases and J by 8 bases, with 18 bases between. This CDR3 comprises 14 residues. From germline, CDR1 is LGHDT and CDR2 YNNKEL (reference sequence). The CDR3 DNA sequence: TGTGCCAGCAGCAGCCTACAGGGAAGAGGCGGCTACACCTTC. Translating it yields CASSSLQGRGGYTF.

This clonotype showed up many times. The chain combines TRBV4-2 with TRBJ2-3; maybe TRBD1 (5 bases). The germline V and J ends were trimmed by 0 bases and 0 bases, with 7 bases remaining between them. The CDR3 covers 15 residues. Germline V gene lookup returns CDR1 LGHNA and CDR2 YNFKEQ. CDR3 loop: CASSQEGPSTDTQYF. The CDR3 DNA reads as TGTGCCAGCAGCCAAGAGGGGCCGAGCACAGATACGCAGTATTTT.

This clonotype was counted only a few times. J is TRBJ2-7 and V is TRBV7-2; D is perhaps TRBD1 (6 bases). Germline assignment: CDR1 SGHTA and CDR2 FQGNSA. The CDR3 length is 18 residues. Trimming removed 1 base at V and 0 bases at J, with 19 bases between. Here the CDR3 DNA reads TGTGCCAGCAGCTTAGGGCGCAGGGGTATAACTAACTCCTACGAGCAGTACTTC. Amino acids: CASSLGRRGITNSYEQYF.

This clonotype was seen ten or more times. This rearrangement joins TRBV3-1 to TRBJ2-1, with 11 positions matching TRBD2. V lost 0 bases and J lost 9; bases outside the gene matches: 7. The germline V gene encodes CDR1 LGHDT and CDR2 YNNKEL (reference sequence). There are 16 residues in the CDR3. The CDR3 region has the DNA TGTGCCAGCAGCCAAGATCGTAGCGGGGGGGCTAGTGAGCAGTTCTTC. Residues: CASSQDRSGGASEQFF.

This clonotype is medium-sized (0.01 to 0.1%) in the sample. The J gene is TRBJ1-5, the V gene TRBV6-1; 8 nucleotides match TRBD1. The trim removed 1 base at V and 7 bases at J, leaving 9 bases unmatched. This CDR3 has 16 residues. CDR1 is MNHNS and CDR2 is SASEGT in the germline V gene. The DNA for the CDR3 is TGTGCCAGCAGTGAAGGGACAGGGAGGATAAGGCAGCCCCAGCATTTT. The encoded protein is CASSEGTGRIRQPQHF.

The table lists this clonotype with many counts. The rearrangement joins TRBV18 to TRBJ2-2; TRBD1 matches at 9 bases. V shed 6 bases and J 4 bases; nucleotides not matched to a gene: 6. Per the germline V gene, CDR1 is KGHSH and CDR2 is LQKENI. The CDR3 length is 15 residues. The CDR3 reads CASSPGTGITGELFF. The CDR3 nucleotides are TGTGCCAGCTCCCCCGGGACAGGGATCACCGGGGAGCTGTTTTTT.

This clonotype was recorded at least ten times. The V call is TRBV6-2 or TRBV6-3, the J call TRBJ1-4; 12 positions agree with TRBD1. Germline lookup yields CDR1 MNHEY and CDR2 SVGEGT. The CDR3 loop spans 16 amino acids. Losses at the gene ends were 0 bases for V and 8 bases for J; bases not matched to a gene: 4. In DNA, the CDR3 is TGTGCCAGCAGTTACTCTCCGGGACAGGGGGCGGAAAAACTGTTTTTT. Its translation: CASSYSPGQGAEKLFF.

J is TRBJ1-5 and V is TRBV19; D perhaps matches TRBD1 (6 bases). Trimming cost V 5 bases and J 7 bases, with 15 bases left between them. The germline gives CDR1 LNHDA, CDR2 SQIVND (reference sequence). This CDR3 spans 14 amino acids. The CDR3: CASSPIAGGQPQHF. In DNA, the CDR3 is TGTGCCAGTAGTCCCATTGCTGGGGGCCAGCCCCAGCATTTT.

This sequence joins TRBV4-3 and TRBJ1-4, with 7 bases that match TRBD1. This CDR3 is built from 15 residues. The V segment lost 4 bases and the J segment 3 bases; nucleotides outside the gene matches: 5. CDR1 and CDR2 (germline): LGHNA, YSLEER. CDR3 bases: TGCGCCAGCAGCCCCCGGACAGGAGCTAATGAAAAACTGTTTTTT. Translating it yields CASSPRTGANEKLFF.

CDR3: CASSLGGGLYGYTF. Here the CDR3 DNA reads TGCGCCAGCAGCTTGGGTGGGGGCCTCTATGGCTACACCTTC. The V gene is TRBV5-1, the J gene TRBJ1-2; weak D call: TRBD1 (6 bases). The CDR3 is made up of 14 amino acids. Germline CDR1 reads SGHRS; CDR2 reads YFSETQ. V was pared by 0 bases and J by 4 bases, with 10 bases between.